Listed here are 6 T cell receptor beta chains from one sample, sequenced in a study of cytomegalovirus exposure and HLA in healthy donors. Primers included in the PCR were 60 Vbeta and 13 Jbeta primers. Assay: immunoSEQ multiplex PCR; the TCRdb copy retains only in-frame clones and omits some. The sample lists about 210,000 clones, about four fifths occurring once. The sample was PBMCs. These receptors all stem from a man aged 40-50 years in good health and CMV-seropositive.

The rearrangement uses TRBV4-2 and TRBJ1-5; 9 bases are a match to TRBD1. The germline gives CDR1 LGHNA, CDR2 YNFKEQ. The junction had 1 base not matched to a gene; V was cut back by 3 bases and J by 1 base. This CDR3 has 15 residues. CDR3 coding DNA: TGTGCCAGCAGCCAGGGGACAGGGAGCAATCAGCCCCAGCATTTT. Protein sequence: CASSQGTGSNQPQHF.

This chain links TRBV19 with TRBJ1-5; D might be TRBD1 (5 bases). Looked up from germline, CDR1 is LNHDA and CDR2 is SQIVND (reference sequence). The CDR3 is 12 amino acids. The V end lost 9 bases, the J end lost 4 bases, and 10 bases lay between the germline ends. The CDR3 bases are TGTGCCAGCCAGGGATTGAATCAGCCCCAGCATTTT. Encoded protein: CASQGLNQPQHF.

The chain carries TRBV27 and TRBJ1-1; TRBD1 matches 7 bases. The CDR3 sequence is 14 residues long. V lost 6 bases and J lost 0; bases outside the gene matches: 4. CDR1 is MNHEY, CDR2 SMNVEV, per germline (reference sequence). CDR3 sequence: CASSRQGVNTEAFF. CDR3 coding DNA: TGTGCCAGCAGCAGACAGGGCGTGAACACTGAAGCTTTCTTT.

This clone was seen just once. The chain has TRBV4-1 and TRBJ1-5; D may be TRBD1 (6 bases). Trimming left V 0 bases short and J 0 bases short, with 9 bases between. The germline V gene encodes CDR1 MGHRA and CDR2 YSYEKL. This CDR3 is 16 amino acids long. CDR3 DNA: TGCGCCAGCAGCCAAGAGGGGGCCGGTAGCAATCAGCCCCAGCATTTT. Amino acids: CASSQEGAGSNQPQHF.

The J gene is TRBJ2-2, the V gene TRBV10-3; D is perhaps TRBD2 (6 bases). CDR3 length: 14 amino acids. V was clipped by 11 bases and J by 2 bases, with 15 bases between them. The V gene's germline CDR1 is ENHRY and CDR2 SYGVKD. CDR3 in DNA: TGTGCCTCTGATACGGGAGATAACACCGGGGAGCTGTTTTTT. Translating it yields CASDTGDNTGELFF.

The chain has TRBV28 and TRBJ1-3; D not resolved. Germline lookup yields CDR1 MDHEN and CDR2 SYDVKM. Trimming took off 2 bases at V and 0 bases at J, with 8 bases between the two ends. The CDR3 covers 15 residues. The CDR3 DNA is TGTGCCAGCAGTTTAGGCAGGTACTCTGGAAACACCATATATTTT. It is translated as CASSLGRYSGNTIYF.